Presented here are 18 T cell receptor beta chains from one specimen sequenced in a study of T cell responses to AZD1222 COVID-19 vaccine. Generated by immunoSEQ multiplex PCR, the TCRdb table keeps only in-frame clones and is missing some. Counted here are about 120,000 clones, around 83% occurring once; the ten biggest clones make up about 3%. This material consisted of peripheral blood, taken 28 days after the second AZD1222 dose. The receptor set was obtained from an adult who received the AZD1222 COVID-19 vaccine.

V gene TRBV30 combines with J gene TRBJ1-2; D is undetermined. The V and J ends lost 5 bases and 7 bases respectively, with 11 bases between them. The CDR3 sequence is 11 residues long. CDR1 is GTSNPN, CDR2 SVGIG, per germline (reference sequence). The CDR3 loop reads CAWDLRSGYTF. The CDR3, as DNA: TGTGCCTGGGACCTCAGGAGTGGCTACACCTTC. The variable domain in full, with the rest retrieved from reference TRBV30 and TRBJ1-2, is SQTIHQWPATLVQPVGSPLSLECTVEGTSNPNLYWYRQAAGRGLQLLFYSVGIGQISSEVPQNLSASRPQDRQFILSSKKLLLSDSGFYLCAWDLRSGYTFGSGTRLTVV.

The rearrangement links TRBV3-1 (or the pseudogene TRBV3-2) to TRBJ1-1; D gene uncertain. CDR3 length: 12 amino acids. V dropped 1 base and J dropped 10 bases, with 10 bases sitting between them. CDR1 is LGHDT, CDR2 YNNKEL, per germline (reference sequence). The CDR3 is CASSQVSGVAFF. The CDR3 DNA is TGTGCCAGCAGCCAAGTTTCGGGTGTAGCTTTCTTT.

The V gene is TRBV4-3, the J gene TRBJ2-2, with D uncertain. V was cut by 4 bases and J by 9 bases, with 12 bases left in between. There are 13 residues in the CDR3. Germline CDR1 and CDR2: LGHNA and YSLEER. The CDR3 loop reads CASSPYQARELFF. The CDR3 DNA reads TGCGCCAGCAGCCCTTATCAGGCTAGGGAGCTGTTTTTT.

The V call is TRBV7-2, the J call TRBJ1-1; D is unresolved. The CDR3 sequence is 17 residues long. The ends were cut back, 3 bases at V and 0 bases at J, with 17 bases in the middle. Germline assignment: CDR1 SGHTA and CDR2 FQGNSA. The CDR3 region is CASSFSGTLPLNTEAFF. CDR3 nucleotide sequence: TGTGCCAGCAGCTTTAGTGGCACGTTACCCTTGAACACTGAAGCTTTCTTT.

The V call is TRBV29-1, the J call TRBJ2-3; perhaps TRBD1 as D (5 bases). CDR1 is SQVTM, CDR2 ANQGSEA, per germline. V gave up 8 bases and J gave up 1 base, with 13 bases separating them. The CDR3 extends over 13 amino acids. CDR3 sequence (DNA): TGCAGCACCTGGGGCTTCGGCACAGATACGCAGTATTTT. The encoded protein is CSTWGFGTDTQYF.

The chain combines TRBV19 with TRBJ1-5, with TRBD1 identical over 10 bases. The V segment lost 4 bases and the J segment 2 bases; nucleotides outside the gene matches: 5. Germline V gene sequence: CDR1 LNHDA, CDR2 SQIVND (reference sequence). The CDR3 is 16 residues long. For the CDR3, the DNA is TGTGCCAGTAGTAGACTCGGACAGGGGGGCAATCAGCCCCAGCATTTT. It is translated as CASSRLGQGGNQPQHF.

The chain carries TRBV10-3 and TRBJ1-1, with a tentative D call TRBD1 (5 bases). Germline values: CDR1 ENHRY, CDR2 SYGVKD. V was clipped by 0 bases and J by 4 bases, with 12 bases between them. The CDR3 sequence is 15 residues long. CDR3 DNA: TGTGCCATCAGTGAGTCAGGGGATAGTAGCACTGAAGCTTTCTTT. This encodes CAISESGDSSTEAFF.

The J gene is TRBJ1-1, the V gene TRBV29-1; 8 positions match TRBD1. The CDR3 contains 13 residues. Germline lookup yields CDR1 SQVTM and CDR2 ANQGSEA. J gave up 0 bases and V 3 bases, and 0 bases lay outside the gene matches. This CDR3 reads CSVDRGLNTEAFF. CDR3 in DNA: TGCAGCGTTGACAGGGGGCTGAACACTGAAGCTTTCTTT.

About this clone: One junction end does not reproduce the germline sequence, and a read error may be involved. The gene calls are TRBV6-1 and TRBJ2-3; a weak D match, TRBD2 (5 bases). The length of the CDR3 is 11 residues. The germline V gene has CDR1 MNHNS and CDR2 SASEGT. CDR3 amino acids: CASSESLEGNF. The CDR3, as DNA: TGTGCCAGCAGTGAAAGCCTCGAGGGTAATTTT.

This rearrangement joins TRBV5-1 to TRBJ1-1, with D unresolved. V dropped 5 bases and J dropped 4 bases, with 12 bases sitting between them. This CDR3 has 13 amino acids. Germline-derived CDR1 and CDR2 are SGHRS and YFSETQ. The CDR3 here is CASRSPLTTEAFF. The CDR3 nucleotides read TGCGCCAGCAGGTCGCCGCTGACCACTGAAGCTTTCTTT.

The genes are TRBV5-1 and TRBJ2-6; D remains ambiguous. Germline CDR1 SGHRS, CDR2 YFSETQ. The CDR3 is 14 amino acids. Trimming removed 3 bases at V and 0 bases at J, with 4 bases between. In nucleotides, the CDR3 is TGCGCCAGCAGCTCTACCTCTGGGGCCAACGTCCTGACTTTC. Protein: CASSSTSGANVLTF.

The chain employs TRBV19 and TRBJ2-7; 11 nucleotides agree with TRBD2. The germline V gene encodes CDR1 LNHDA and CDR2 SQIVND (reference sequence). Unmatched junction bases numbered 9, after V lost 3 bases and J lost 2 bases. The CDR3 is 17 residues long. Here the CDR3 DNA reads TGTGCCAGTAGTATGGTAAAGACTAGCGGGGTCCCCTACGAGCAGTACTTC. The encoded protein is CASSMVKTSGVPYEQYF.

The chain links TRBV6-5 to TRBJ1-5; TRBD1 agrees at 7 bases. CDR3 size: 13 residues. CDR1 and CDR2 from the germline V gene are MNHEY and SVGAGI. The CDR3 nucleotides read TGTGCAGAGGGACAGCAACCAAATCAGCCCCAGCATTTT. This gives the protein CAEGQQPNQPQHF.

The V and J genes are TRBV9 and TRBJ2-3; D is uncertain. The CDR3 loop spans 15 amino acids. CDR1 and CDR2 (germline): SGDLS, YYNGEE. Trimming took 0 bases from V and 0 from J, leaving 8 bases between them. The CDR3 is CASSVGRSSTDTQYF. The CDR3 DNA reads as TGTGCCAGCAGCGTAGGCCGGTCTAGCACAGATACGCAGTATTTT. Complete variable domain (other parts from reference TRBV9 and TRBJ2-3): DSGVTQTPKHLITATGQRVTLRCSPRSGDLSVYWYQQSLDQGLQFLIQYYNGEERAKGNILERFSAQQFPDLHSELNLSSLELGDSALYFCASSVGRSSTDTQYFGPGTRLTVL.

The chain carries TRBV5-1 and TRBJ2-5; 8 nucleotides line up with TRBD2. The CDR3 is 16 residues long. From germline, CDR1 is SGHRS and CDR2 YFSETQ. V lost 0 bases to trimming and J lost 5 bases; unmatched junction nucleotides: 9. The CDR3 region is CASSLAPGGTRETQYF. The CDR3 bases are TGCGCCAGCAGCTTGGCGCCGGGGGGGACCCGGGAGACCCAGTACTTC.

CDR3 DNA sequence: TGTGCCAGCAGCCAAACCGGGACAGGGCTTTGGAACACTGAAGCTTTCTTT. This translates into CASSQTGTGLWNTEAFF. The chain uses TRBV3-1 (or the pseudogene TRBV3-2) and TRBJ1-1; TRBD1 matches at 9 bases. The trim removed 2 bases at V and 1 base at J, leaving 8 bases unmatched. Germline CDR1 LGHDT, CDR2 YNNKEL (reference sequence). CDR3 length: 17 residues.

This chain joins TRBV6-5 and TRBJ2-5; 11 bases map to TRBD1. The V and J ends lost 7 bases and 5 bases, in that order; junction bases with no gene match: 9. The length of the CDR3 is 15 residues. In germline, CDR1 is MNHEY, CDR2 SVGAGI. The DNA of the CDR3 is TGTGCCAGCAAGGCGGGACAGGGGGTTTTTGAGACCCAGTACTTC. It translates to CASKAGQGVFETQYF.

The J gene is TRBJ2-7, the V gene TRBV25-1; possibly TRBD1 for D (6 bases). The CDR3 loop spans 15 amino acids. The ends were cut back, 2 bases at V and 3 bases at J, with 14 bases in the middle. The germline gives CDR1 MGHDK, CDR2 SYGVNS. As DNA, the CDR3 is TGTGCCAGCAGTGAAGCGCGGCCAGGGGTCTACGAGCAGTACTTC. It is translated as CASSEARPGVYEQYF.